The present TCR beta chain was sequenced within a study of blood T cell repertoires in COVID-19. Overall study: From T cells, B-cell-depleted T cells, or PBMCs came the material, which was cDNA or gDNA.

Produced via immunoSEQ multiplex PCR; TCRdb's table is partial and in-frame only. The table includes around 150,000 clones, approximately 86% detected once. The specimen sequenced was peripheral blood. The sequence was obtained from a woman aged 60 to 75 with active or convalescent COVID-19.

CDR3 region: CASSQVDGGVGQPEAFF. The CDR3 nucleotides are TGCGCCAGCAGCCAAGTGGATGGGGGGGTGGGCCAGCCTGAAGCTTTCTTT. The chain is built from TRBV4-3 and TRBJ1-1; D may be TRBD1 (5 bases). Between the trimmed V and J ends, which lost 1 base and 6 bases, there was a span of 21 bases. The germline CDR1 and CDR2 sequences are LGHNA and YSLEER. The CDR3 is made up of 17 amino acids.